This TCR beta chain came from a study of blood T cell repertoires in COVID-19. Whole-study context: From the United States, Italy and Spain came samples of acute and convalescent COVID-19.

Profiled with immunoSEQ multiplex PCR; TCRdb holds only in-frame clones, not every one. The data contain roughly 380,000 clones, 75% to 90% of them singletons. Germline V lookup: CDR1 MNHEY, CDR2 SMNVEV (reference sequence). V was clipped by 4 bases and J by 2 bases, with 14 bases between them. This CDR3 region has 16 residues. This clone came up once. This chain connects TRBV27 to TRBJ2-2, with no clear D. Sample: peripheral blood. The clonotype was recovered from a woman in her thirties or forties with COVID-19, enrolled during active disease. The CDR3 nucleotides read TGTGCCAGCAGTTCCCCGACACTGTTTAACACCGGGGAGCTGTTTTTT. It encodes CASSSPTLFNTGELFF.